The 26 T cell receptor beta chains below all came from one sample that was sequenced in a study of blood T cells in healthy people across ages. For the second PCR, which ran for 7 to 11 cycles, a sample-barcoded 5' primer and a J-beta primer mix were used. One entry per CDR3 protein, called by TCRdb with MiXCR from the 5' RACE reads. The data show around 1,000,000 distinct CDR3 sequences, approximately 26% seen once. These data were also filed under a second study, of T cells of mothers and their children.

Material for sequencing was blood. These receptors originate from a girl aged 2 to 9 in good health.

This rearrangement joins TRBV6-5 to TRBJ2-7; TRBD1 might be the D (6 bases). Germline lookup yields CDR1 MNHEY and CDR2 SVGAGI. This CDR3 region has 15 residues. Trimming took 5 bases from V and 4 from J, leaving 18 bases between them. CDR3 sequence: CASSRQVKVGYEQYF. As DNA, the CDR3 is TGTGCCAGCAGTCGACAGGTTAAGGTGGGATACGAGCAGTACTTC.

The rearrangement uses TRBV13 and TRBJ2-5; D gene unclear. The CDR3 consists of 14 residues. Germline loops: CDR1 PRHDT, CDR2 FYEKMQ (reference sequence). Trimming shortened V by 6 bases and J by 5 bases, and 16 bases separated the two germline ends. The DNA of the CDR3 is TGTGCCAGCAGTCCTACCGCTGCTGGGGAGACCCAGTACTTC. Translated, it gives CASSPTAAGETQYF.

This rearrangement joins TRBV5-1 to TRBJ2-3; a possible D gene is TRBD1 (5 bases). V was cut by 2 bases and J by 2 bases, with 12 bases left in between. This CDR3 comprises 15 residues. The V gene's germline CDR1 is SGHRS and CDR2 YFSETQ. CDR3 DNA sequence: TGCGCCAGCAGCTTAGGGGCAGCGCTCACAGATACGCAGTATTTT. It encodes CASSLGAALTDTQYF.

The table lists this clonotype with many counts. This rearrangement joins TRBV11-2 to TRBJ1-6; D unresolved. Germline V CDR1 and CDR2: SGHAT, FQNNGV. CDR3 length: 14 residues. The V gene lost 0 bases and the J gene lost 7 bases, with 7 bases spanning the gap. CDR3 coding DNA: TGTGCCAGCAGCTTAGACAGAGTAAATTCACCCCTCCACTTT. Translated, it gives CASSLDRVNSPLHF.

This clonotype was observed a handful of times. The chain employs TRBV5-1 and TRBJ1-5; 8 bases fit TRBD1. The ends lost 7 bases at V and 3 bases at J; junction bases unmatched: 6. This CDR3 has 14 amino acids. CDR1 is SGHRS and CDR2 is YFSETQ in the germline V gene. CDR3 protein: CASAPGQDNQPQHF. The CDR3 nucleotides read TGCGCCAGCGCACCGGGACAGGACAATCAGCCCCAGCATTTT.

The table lists this clonotype with a few counts. The chain carries TRBV29-1 and TRBJ2-3; 8 bases line up with TRBD2. V lost 4 bases and J lost 5; bases outside the gene matches: 5. This CDR3 contains 13 residues. Germline CDR1 reads SQVTM; CDR2 reads ANQGSEA. DNA for the CDR3: TGCAGCGTTGTGCGGGAGGAGAGAGATACGCAGTATTTT. Residues: CSVVREERDTQYF.

The J gene is TRBJ2-1, the V gene TRBV12-3 or TRBV12-4, with 7 positions matching TRBD2. The CDR3 is 16 amino acids. V lost 7 bases and J lost 0; bases outside the gene matches: 9. As DNA, the CDR3 is TGTGCCAGCACCTCAGGCGGGGGAGGCTCCTACAATGAGCAGTTCTTC. Protein: CASTSGGGGSYNEQFF.

V and J are TRBV7-6 and TRBJ2-5; D unresolved. Per the germline V gene, CDR1 is SGHVS and CDR2 is FNYEAQ. The V end lost 4 bases, the J end lost 5 bases, and 8 bases lay between the germline ends. The CDR3 covers 12 residues. CDR3 in DNA: TGTGCCAGCAGCTATTACTGGGAGACCCAGTACTTC. Translated: CASSYYWETQYF.

The V and J genes are TRBV15 and TRBJ2-3, with no clear D. CDR1 and CDR2 (germline): LNHNV, YYDKDF (reference sequence). Trimming took off 0 bases at V and 4 bases at J, with 14 bases between the two ends. This CDR3 is 16 amino acids long. CDR3 loop: CATSRDHGRIADTQYF. The CDR3 region has the DNA TGTGCCACCAGCAGAGACCATGGACGGATCGCAGATACGCAGTATTTT.

V is TRBV6-5 and J is TRBJ2-5; unclear D gene. V was shortened by 6 bases and J by 5 bases, with 10 bases between the two germline ends. There are 12 residues in the CDR3. CDR1 and CDR2 from the germline V gene are MNHEY and SVGAGI. The CDR3 DNA reads as TGTGCCAGCAGGTCGACGGAGGAGACCCAGTACTTC. This codes for CASRSTEETQYF.

This rearrangement joins TRBV3-1 to TRBJ2-7; D is unclear. CDR1 is LGHDT, CDR2 YNNKEL, per germline (reference sequence). The CDR3 is 13 amino acids. V was pared by 3 bases and J by 9 bases, with 15 bases between. CDR3 nucleotide sequence: TGTGCCAGCAGCCAGGCTCGGGTTTCCGGGCAGTACTTC. Translation: CASSQARVSGQYF.

At least ten counts were recorded for this clonotype. The chain links TRBV7-2 to TRBJ2-7; D not certain. The germline V and J ends were trimmed by 1 base and 4 bases, with 11 bases remaining between them. The CDR3 length is 14 residues. The germline CDR1 and CDR2 sequences are SGHTA and FQGNSA. The CDR3 spells CASSLGLGKYEQYF. The DNA for the CDR3 is TGTGCCAGCAGCTTAGGACTGGGAAAATACGAGCAGTACTTC.

This clonotype has a handful of counts. This CDR3 is CASSFGTDNGYTF. The CDR3, as DNA: TGTGCCAGCAGTTTCGGGACAGACAATGGCTACACCTTC. The V call is TRBV6-5, the J call TRBJ1-2; TRBD1 agrees at 7 bases. CDR3 length equals 13 residues. Germline-derived CDR1 and CDR2 are MNHEY and SVGAGI. The V segment lost 4 bases and the J segment 6 bases; nucleotides outside the gene matches: 5.

This clonotype has only a few counts. The CDR3: CASSQDGREGQYF. CDR3 bases: TGCGCCAGCAGCCAAGATGGGAGGGAAGGTCAGTACTTC. This chain joins TRBV4-3 and TRBJ2-7; 7 bases are a match to TRBD2. The CDR3 runs 13 residues. Germline-derived CDR1 and CDR2 are LGHNA and YSLEER. With 0 bases clipped from V and 10 bases from J, the junction kept 6 bases outside the gene matches.

The chain combines TRBV20-1 with TRBJ1-1, with D possibly matching TRBD1 (5 bases). Germline V gene lookup returns CDR1 DFQATT and CDR2 SNEGSKA (reference sequence). Trimming removed 0 bases at V and 3 bases at J, with 11 bases between. This CDR3 contains 14 residues. The CDR3 reads CSARDIGRDTEAFF. CDR3 in DNA: TGCAGTGCTAGAGATATTGGCAGGGACACTGAAGCTTTCTTT.

This sequence joins TRBV7-9 and TRBJ1-1; 7 bases are shared with TRBD1. The germline CDR1 and CDR2 sequences are SEHNR and FQNEAQ (reference sequence). V lost 5 bases, J lost 5 bases, and 8 bases stayed unmatched. The CDR3 is 14 residues long. CDR3 amino acids: CASSPPTQGTEAFF. CDR3 bases: TGTGCCAGCAGCCCACCGACACAGGGGACTGAAGCTTTCTTT.

V and J are TRBV7-9 and TRBJ1-4; 8 positions agree with TRBD1. The CDR3 has 17 residues. Per germline, CDR1 SEHNR and CDR2 FQNEAQ (reference sequence). Losses at the gene ends were 0 bases for V and 8 bases for J; bases not matched to a gene: 11. The CDR3 protein is CASSLAGSRGLGEKLFF. The DNA for the CDR3 is TGTGCCAGCAGCTTAGCGGGTTCCAGGGGGCTTGGAGAAAAACTGTTTTTT.

In its sample, this clonotype was seen once. The chain combines TRBV28 with TRBJ1-4; D ambiguous. This CDR3 comprises 12 residues. Per germline, CDR1 MDHEN and CDR2 SYDVKM. Trimming shortened V by 1 base and J by 14 bases, and 11 bases separated the two germline ends. The CDR3 coding sequence is TGTGCCAGCAGTTTATCAAGGGCTTGGCTGTTTTTT. Translation: CASSLSRAWLFF.

CDR3 in amino acids: CASSYTRGLGNGYTF. DNA of the CDR3: TGTGCCAGCAGTTACACGAGGGGGCTAGGTAATGGCTACACCTTC. V is TRBV6-5 and J is TRBJ1-2; 7 positions match TRBD1. The J segment lost 6 bases and the V segment lost 2 bases, leaving 9 bases of the junction unmatched. CDR1 and CDR2 (germline): MNHEY, SVGAGI. The CDR3 extends over 15 amino acids.

This clonotype was seen more than once but under ten times. The chain joins TRBV7-2 to TRBJ2-3; D may be TRBD1 or TRBD2 (7 bases each). Trimming shortened V by 6 bases and J by 6 bases, and 13 bases separated the two germline ends. CDR3 length: 13 amino acids. Germline CDR1 SGHTA, CDR2 FQGNSA. In DNA form, the CDR3 reads TGTGCCAGCAGTTACAGGGGAGGGGATACGCAGTATTTT. It is translated as CASSYRGGDTQYF.

The chain has TRBV28 and TRBJ2-7; TRBD1 or TRBD2 may be the D gene (5 bases each). The CDR3 has 15 amino acids. Germline V gene data show CDR1 as MDHEN and CDR2 as SYDVKM. V dropped 6 bases and J dropped 0 bases, with 15 bases sitting between them. CDR3 loop: CASSHRDVSSYEQYF. CDR3 DNA sequence: TGTGCCAGCAGCCATCGGGACGTCAGCTCCTACGAGCAGTACTTC.

Only a few counts were recorded for this clonotype. The chain combines TRBV4-2 with TRBJ1-4; 11 bases match TRBD1. This CDR3 has 14 residues. J lost 13 bases, V lost 4 bases, and 8 bases had no gene match. CDR1 and CDR2 (germline): LGHNA, YNFKEQ. The CDR3 DNA reads TGTGCCAGCAGCCCCCGGGACAGGGGGGGAAGACTGTTTTTT. Its translation is CASSPRDRGGRLFF.

There are a few counts of this clonotype. The V call is TRBV6-5, the J call TRBJ2-7; 10 bases are shared with TRBD2. V dropped 0 bases and J dropped 2; count of bases not matched to a gene: 4. This CDR3 comprises 16 residues. Germline lookup yields CDR1 MNHEY and CDR2 SVGAGI. The CDR3 loop reads CASSYSLAGATYEQYF. The CDR3 bases are TGTGCCAGCAGTTACTCCCTAGCGGGAGCCACCTACGAGCAGTACTTC.

The sample holds a few counts of this clonotype. The chain couples TRBV2 to TRBJ1-1, with TRBD1 as a possible D gene (5 bases). Germline CDR1 SNHLY, CDR2 FYNNEI. The CDR3 totals 13 residues. V lost 5 bases to trimming and J lost 3 bases, with 10 bases between them. For the CDR3, the DNA is TGTGCCAGCAGTCCAAACAGGTACACTGAAGCTTTCTTT. Residues: CASSPNRYTEAFF.

The rearrangement uses TRBV12-3 or TRBV12-4 and TRBJ2-5, with D uncertain. The CDR3 runs to 13 residues. Trimming removed 3 bases at V and 5 bases at J, with 10 bases between. The CDR3 nucleotides read TGTGCCAGCAGTTTGTCACCCTTGGAGACCCAGTACTTC. It codes for CASSLSPLETQYF.

The rearrangement links TRBV28 to TRBJ2-5; D gene ambiguous. The tail of the sequence fits TRBJ2-1 better, so the J call may be wrong. The CDR3 contains 12 residues. Germline lookup yields CDR1 MDHEN and CDR2 SYDVKM. The CDR3 is CASSLTLREQFF. CDR3 nucleotides: TGTGCCAGCAGTCTTACACTCCGCGAGCAGTTCTTC.